This entry lists 26 T cell receptor beta chains sequenced from one sample in a study of T cell responses to AZD1222 COVID-19 vaccine. Only in-frame clones appear in the TCRdb table, and some are missing; sequencing was by immunoSEQ multiplex PCR. The sample has 120,000 to 150,000 clones, about 91% seen once. The sample was peripheral blood, taken on day 0 of AZD1222 vaccination. The receptors here all came from an adult in good health.

This chain joins TRBV11-1 and TRBJ1-2; D unclear. This CDR3 comprises 12 residues. Trimming removed 4 bases from V and 4 bases from J, with 7 bases in between. Per the germline V gene, CDR1 is SGHAT and CDR2 is FQDESV (reference sequence). CDR3 in amino acids: CASSSGVYGYTF. The CDR3 DNA reads TGTGCCAGCAGCTCGGGAGTCTATGGCTACACCTTC.

This chain joins TRBV6-6 and TRBJ1-4; 7 bases are a match to TRBD1. V was clipped by 6 bases and J by 4 bases; unmatched bases: 8. Germline V CDR1 and CDR2: MNHNY, SVGAGI (reference sequence). The CDR3 consists of 15 residues. This chain's CDR3 is CASRRRGTDNEKLFF. The CDR3 DNA reads TGTGCCAGCAGGCGAAGAGGGACAGATAATGAAAAACTGTTTTTT.

The V call is TRBV19, the J call TRBJ2-7; TRBD1 aligns across 7 bases. Germline trimming cut 2 bases from V and 7 bases from J; bases unmatched to any gene: 8. The V gene's germline CDR1 is LNHDA and CDR2 SQIVND (reference sequence). CDR3 length equals 14 residues. Here the CDR3 reads CASSINLADREQYF. CDR3 nucleotides: TGTGCCAGTAGTATAAATCTGGCGGACAGGGAGCAGTACTTC. The full variable domain, its missing parts supplied by reference TRBV19 and TRBJ2-7, is DGGITQSPKYLFRKEGQNVTLSCEQNLNHDAMYWYRQDPGQGLRLIYYSQIVNDFQKGDIAEGYSVSREKKESFPLTVTSAQKNPTAFYLCASSINLADREQYFGPGTRLTVT.

This clone was counted between two and nine times. The chain is built from TRBV7-3 and TRBJ2-2, with TRBD2 matching 13 bases. The ends lost 4 bases at V and 5 bases at J; junction bases unmatched: 7. This CDR3 is 17 amino acids long. Germline V lookup: CDR1 SGHTA, CDR2 FQGTGA. The CDR3 spells CASSSGLAGVGTGELFF. The CDR3 nucleotides are TGTGCCAGCAGCTCCGGACTAGCGGGAGTAGGGACCGGGGAGCTGTTTTTT.

CDR3 sequence (DNA): TGTGCCACCAGCAGAGACCTGGACAGGGGCACTGAAGCTTTCTTT. Encoded protein: CATSRDLDRGTEAFF. The chain links TRBV15 to TRBJ1-1, with 9 bases identical to TRBD1. The V and J ends lost 0 bases and 4 bases, in that order; junction bases with no gene match: 3. This CDR3 comprises 15 residues. Germline V CDR1 and CDR2: LNHNV, YYDKDF (reference sequence).

The V gene is TRBV20-1, the J gene TRBJ2-1; 9 nucleotides align to TRBD2. Trimming removed 3 bases from V and 9 bases from J; junction bases left unmatched: 6. The CDR3 runs 13 residues. Germline CDR1 and CDR2: DFQATT and SNEGSKA (reference sequence). DNA for the CDR3: TGCAGTGCTAGTCCAGCGGGGGGCACTGAGCAGTTCTTC. Its translation: CSASPAGGTEQFF.

This clone was counted once. This chain joins TRBV29-1 and TRBJ1-1; D is perhaps TRBD1 (6 bases). Trimming pared 7 bases from V and 1 base from J, leaving 13 bases between. The CDR3 covers 13 residues. Germline lookup yields CDR1 SQVTM and CDR2 ANQGSEA. CDR3 nucleotide sequence: TGCAGCGCATTGAAGGGACAGAACACTGAAGCTTTCTTT. Translated: CSALKGQNTEAFF.

This sequence joins TRBV7-9 and TRBJ1-1; 7 nucleotides agree with TRBD1. Germline CDR1 SEHNR, CDR2 FQNEAQ (reference sequence). The V gene end was trimmed by 4 bases and the J gene end by 1 base; junction bases not matched to a gene: 6. The CDR3 spans 15 residues. The chain's CDR3 is CASSSRDRPNTEAFF. The DNA of the CDR3 is TGTGCCAGCAGCTCCCGGGACAGACCGAACACTGAAGCTTTCTTT.

The chain is built from TRBV4-3 and TRBJ2-1, with D uncertain. The CDR3 contains 13 residues. Looked up from germline, CDR1 is LGHNA and CDR2 is YSLEER. Trimming shortened V by 4 bases and J by 9 bases, and 13 bases separated the two germline ends. The CDR3 region has the DNA TGCGCCAGCAGCCGAGTACTACAAGGTGAGCAGTTCTTC. Translating it yields CASSRVLQGEQFF.

This clone was found once. The chain recombines TRBV28 with TRBJ2-7; D might be TRBD2 (7 bases). This CDR3 contains 14 residues. Germline-derived CDR1 and CDR2 are MDHEN and SYDVKM. Trimming stripped 11 bases from V and 6 bases from J, with 23 bases between. Here the CDR3 reads CACGGGAPRGEQYF. The DNA for the CDR3 is TGTGCCTGCGGGGGCGGGGCCCCTCGGGGCGAGCAGTACTTC.

This clone was recorded only once. The chain employs TRBV9 and TRBJ2-2, with D uncertain. The germline gives CDR1 SGDLS, CDR2 YYNGEE. The CDR3 runs to 14 residues. Trimming pared 4 bases from V and 1 base from J, leaving 8 bases between. The CDR3: CASSLGKNTGELFF. CDR3 coding DNA: TGTGCCAGCAGCTTGGGGAAGAACACCGGGGAGCTGTTTTTT.

V and J are TRBV3-1 (or the pseudogene TRBV3-2) and TRBJ1-5, with TRBD1 matching over 8 bases. The V gene end was trimmed by 1 base and the J gene end by 2 bases; junction bases not matched to a gene: 4. The CDR3 extends over 16 amino acids. CDR1 LGHDT and CDR2 YNNKEL come from the germline V gene (reference sequence). CDR3 sequence reads: CASSQGGTGGNQPQHF. The CDR3 DNA reads as TGTGCCAGCAGCCAAGGGGGGACAGGAGGCAATCAGCCCCAGCATTTT.

The V and J genes are TRBV7-2 and TRBJ2-5; 11 bases align to TRBD2. Unmatched junction bases numbered 7, after V lost 6 bases and J lost 4 bases. The germline gives CDR1 SGHTA, CDR2 FQGNSA. This CDR3 spans 15 amino acids. The CDR3 is CASRAIAGGRETQYF. The CDR3 DNA reads as TGTGCCAGCAGGGCCATAGCGGGGGGGCGAGAGACCCAGTACTTC.

V usage is TRBV29-1 and J usage is TRBJ2-1; D gene uncertain. The CDR3 spans 15 residues. Germline V gene lookup returns CDR1 SQVTM and CDR2 ANQGSEA. V lost 7 bases to trimming and J lost 2 bases, with 18 bases between them. In DNA, the CDR3 is TGCAGCGCCGACGACGCCCCTTCTACCTACAATGAGCAGTTCTTC. It specifies CSADDAPSTYNEQFF.

The chain uses TRBV2 and TRBJ2-7; TRBD2 matches 7 bases. CDR3 size: 17 residues. The V gene end was trimmed by 4 bases and the J gene end by 1 base; junction bases not matched to a gene: 13. Germline V gives CDR1 SNHLY, CDR2 FYNNEI. In DNA form, the CDR3 reads TGTGCCAGCAGTGTTGTCGAGCTAGCGGAACCTTCCTACGAGCAGTACTTC. This encodes CASSVVELAEPSYEQYF. Based on the CDR3 plus reference TRBV2 and TRBJ2-7, the full variable domain is EPEVTQTPSHQVTQMGQEVILRCVPISNHLYFYWYRQILGQKVEFLVSFYNNEISEKSEIFDDQFSVERPDGSNFTLKIRSTKLEDSAMYFCASSVVELAEPSYEQYFGPGTRLTVT.

The rearrangement uses TRBV5-4 and TRBJ1-1; no clear D gene. Germline loops: CDR1 SGHNT, CDR2 YYREEE (reference sequence). Deletions cut 2 bases from V and 5 bases from J, with 13 bases between. The CDR3 totals 14 residues. Here the CDR3 DNA reads TGTGCCAGCAGCTTAGGTGGAGAGTTGACTGAAGCTTTCTTT. Translated: CASSLGGELTEAFF.

This chain joins TRBV30 and TRBJ1-3; D gene unclear. The CDR3 runs to 13 residues. Trimming pared 3 bases from V and 1 base from J, leaving 7 bases between. In germline, CDR1 is GTSNPN, CDR2 SVGIG (reference sequence). CDR3 sequence: CAWSTSSGNTIYF. The CDR3 nucleotides are TGTGCCTGGAGCACCTCTTCTGGAAACACCATATATTTT. The full variable domain, with the rest looked up from reference TRBV30 and TRBJ1-3, is SQTIHQWPATLVQPVGSPLSLECTVEGTSNPNLYWYRQAAGRGLQLLFYSVGIGQISSEVPQNLSASRPQDRQFILSSKKLLLSDSGFYLCAWSTSSGNTIYFGEGSWLTVV.

The chain couples TRBV19 to TRBJ2-7; D perhaps matches TRBD1 (5 bases). This CDR3 spans 19 amino acids. The V end was cut by 0 bases, the J end by 0 bases, with 21 bases between. Germline lookup yields CDR1 LNHDA and CDR2 SQIVND (reference sequence). The CDR3 bases are TGTGCCAGTAGTATAGATGCTCTAAGGGGCCCGTCCGGCTCCTACGAGCAGTACTTC. Its translation: CASSIDALRGPSGSYEQYF.

Details on this clone: An end of the junction does not agree with germline; a read error may underlie this. V and J are TRBV12-5 and TRBJ1-2; weak D call: TRBD1 (6 bases). The CDR3 is made up of 20 amino acids. Germline V gene data show CDR1 as LGHNT and CDR2 as FRNRAP. As DNA, the CDR3 is TGTGGTAGTGGTTTGTACCTGGGGGCCTCAACCCCGGCGGCAGCCCATGGCTACACCTTC. Translation gives CGSGLYLGASTPAAAHGYTF.

V usage is TRBV7-8 and J usage is TRBJ2-1, with D possibly matching TRBD2 (6 bases). The V and J ends lost 0 bases and 8 bases respectively, with 11 bases between them. The CDR3 is 14 amino acids. Germline V gene sequence: CDR1 SGHVS, CDR2 FQNEAQ. The CDR3 nucleotides read TGTGCCAGCAGCTTAGCCCCGTGGGGGGATGAGCAGTTCTTC. Translated, it gives CASSLAPWGDEQFF.

The V call is TRBV9, the J call TRBJ1-2; D might be TRBD1 (6 bases). Germline CDR1 and CDR2: SGDLS and YYNGEE. The CDR3 has 13 residues. The V end lost 3 bases, the J end lost 8 bases, and 14 bases lay between the germline ends. The CDR3 loop is CASSDRTDRGYTF. The CDR3 DNA is TGTGCCAGCAGCGATAGGACCGACAGGGGCTACACCTTC.

This clone came up once. The J gene is TRBJ2-7, the V gene TRBV19, with a possible D match to TRBD1 (6 bases). CDR3 length: 14 residues. Trimming shortened V by 0 bases and J by 2 bases, and 8 bases separated the two germline ends. Germline V CDR1 and CDR2: LNHDA, SQIVND (reference sequence). Written as DNA, the CDR3 is TGTGCCAGTAGTATAGAAACAGGGACCTACGAGCAGTACTTC. Amino acids: CASSIETGTYEQYF.

The chain uses TRBV9 and TRBJ1-1, with D possibly being TRBD1 (6 bases). The CDR3 is 17 residues long. V dropped 3 bases and J dropped 4 bases, with 22 bases sitting between them. The germline V gene encodes CDR1 SGDLS and CDR2 YYNGEE. Written as DNA, the CDR3 is TGTGCCAGCAGCGCCGGGGGCAGAGGTGTAGGGGGCACTGAAGCTTTCTTT. Encoded protein: CASSAGGRGVGGTEAFF.

The rearrangement links TRBV4-3 to TRBJ2-2; D possibly corresponds to TRBD1 (5 bases). V lost 0 bases, J lost 7 bases, and 15 bases lay in between. The germline gives CDR1 LGHNA, CDR2 YSLEER. The CDR3 is made up of 16 amino acids. The CDR3 DNA follows: TGCGCCAGCAGCCAAGATTCCCAGGGCGTCAGCGGGGAGCTGTTTTTT. Amino acids: CASSQDSQGVSGELFF.

The V gene is TRBV24-1, the J gene TRBJ2-2; D is perhaps TRBD2 (5 bases). V gave up 7 bases and J gave up 3 bases, with 5 bases separating them. The CDR3 covers 12 residues. CDR1 and CDR2 (germline): KGHDR, SFDVKD. For the CDR3, the DNA is TGTGCCACCAGGAGGGACACCGGGGAGCTGTTTTTT. Translation: CATRRDTGELFF.

The V gene is TRBV30, the J gene TRBJ2-7; 10 bases are shared with TRBD1. Germline CDR1 reads GTSNPN; CDR2 reads SVGIG (reference sequence). V trimming: 3 bases; J trimming: 7 bases; junction bases outside the gene matches: 3. This CDR3 is 12 amino acids long. CDR3 protein: CAWRDRGWEQYF. The CDR3 DNA is TGTGCCTGGAGGGACAGGGGGTGGGAGCAGTACTTC. Full variable domain (rest looked up from reference TRBV30 and TRBJ2-7): SQTIHQWPATLVQPVGSPLSLECTVEGTSNPNLYWYRQAAGRGLQLLFYSVGIGQISSEVPQNLSASRPQDRQFILSSKKLLLSDSGFYLCAWRDRGWEQYFGPGTRLTVT.